This is a list of T cell receptor beta chains from one sample in a study of T cell repertoires in cytomegalovirus infection. One entry per CDR3 protein results from TCRdb running MiXCR on the reads. Of about 920,000 distinct CDR3 sequences in the sample, 30% to 40% are singletons; the top ten hold more than 12%. No antigen has been assigned to these receptors. Sequences were derived from cultured CD8+ T cells from PBMCs, sampled from culture after CMV antigen stimulation. These receptors were obtained from a human donor in good health (CMV status not recorded). Some clones in this sample may be carry-over from other donors' samples. CDR3s include the opening cysteine and the closing phenylalanine or tryptophan. Expanded clones get a size class; other rows say once, few or many, or leave the size out.

abundance: -; j_gene: TRBJ2-5; v_gene: TRBV12-3/TRBV12-4; CDR3aa: CASRPSGPPQETQYF
abundance: -; j_gene: TRBJ1-1; v_gene: TRBV19; CDR3aa: CSSRQGTNTEAFF
abundance: -; j_gene: TRBJ1-1; v_gene: TRBV11-2; CDR3aa: CASSPWRGGTEAFF
abundance: -; j_gene: TRBJ2-3; v_gene: TRBV6-8; CDR3aa: CASSVDGDTQYF
abundance: -; j_gene: TRBJ1-4; v_gene: TRBV4-1; CDR3aa: CASSQTDTNEKLFF
abundance: -; j_gene: TRBJ2-1; v_gene: TRBV4-1; CDR3aa: CASSQEGGMAYNEQFF
abundance: -; j_gene: TRBJ1-2; v_gene: TRBV7-9; CDR3aa: CASSLARFDGYTF
abundance: -; j_gene: TRBJ1-1; v_gene: TRBV6-1; CDR3aa: CASSERGPYTEAFF
abundance: -; j_gene: TRBJ1-1; v_gene: TRBV15; CDR3aa: CATSRDLDRNTEAFF
abundance: many; j_gene: TRBJ1-4; v_gene: TRBV7-9; CDR3aa: CASSSVREANEKLFF
abundance: -; j_gene: TRBJ1-5; v_gene: TRBV24-1; CDR3aa: CATSAGTTQHF
abundance: few; j_gene: TRBJ1-5; v_gene: TRBV12-3/TRBV12-4; CDR3aa: CASSPPFMGPSNQPQHF
abundance: few; j_gene: TRBJ2-2; v_gene: TRBV15; CDR3aa: CATMDVNTGELFF
abundance: -; j_gene: TRBJ1-5; v_gene: TRBV7-9; CDR3aa: CASSFYNQPQHF
abundance: -; j_gene: TRBJ2-1; v_gene: TRBV9; CDR3aa: CASSAIAGSSFREQFF
abundance: few; j_gene: TRBJ2-3; v_gene: TRBV6-6; CDR3aa: CASSYSRASGGDTDTQYF
abundance: few; j_gene: TRBJ1-2; v_gene: TRBV6-1; CDR3aa: CASSKLGDYGYTF
abundance: -; j_gene: TRBJ2-1; v_gene: TRBV12-5; CDR3aa: CASGLGPFNEQFF
abundance: few; j_gene: TRBJ2-7; v_gene: TRBV7-6; CDR3aa: CASSLTQQVLREQYF
abundance: -; j_gene: TRBJ2-7; v_gene: TRBV7-9; CDR3aa: CASSSRGLGYEQYF
abundance: -; j_gene: TRBJ2-1; v_gene: TRBV29-1; CDR3aa: CSIGGLSSYNEQFF
abundance: few; j_gene: TRBJ2-2; v_gene: TRBV4-1; CDR3aa: CASSQVVRANTGELFF
abundance: -; j_gene: TRBJ2-2; v_gene: TRBV27; CDR3aa: CASSYGVAVIAGELFF
abundance: few; j_gene: TRBJ1-2; v_gene: TRBV5-4; CDR3aa: CASSLKSAPGGYGYTF
abundance: few; j_gene: TRBJ2-7; v_gene: TRBV6-5; CDR3aa: CASSYGGRGSYEQYF
abundance: -; j_gene: TRBJ2-1; v_gene: TRBV12-3/TRBV12-4; CDR3aa: CAILWDSLWGNEQFF
abundance: -; j_gene: TRBJ1-4; v_gene: TRBV6-5; CDR3aa: CASSYSTGTNEKLFF
abundance: -; j_gene: TRBJ2-7; v_gene: TRBV5-6; CDR3aa: CASSNGVSHEQYF
abundance: -; j_gene: TRBJ1-1; v_gene: TRBV27; CDR3aa: CASSLYQGRTTEAFF
abundance: many; j_gene: TRBJ1-4; v_gene: TRBV7-6; CDR3aa: CASSGGISNEKLFF
abundance: few; j_gene: TRBJ1-4; v_gene: TRBV11-2; CDR3aa: CASSFPPTNEKLFF
abundance: few; j_gene: TRBJ2-1; v_gene: TRBV7-6; CDR3aa: CASSWPRRTSSYNEQFF
abundance: few; j_gene: TRBJ1-5; v_gene: TRBV6-6; CDR3aa: CASRNRTNNQPQHF
abundance: -; j_gene: TRBJ1-6; v_gene: TRBV2; CDR3aa: CASSERGLGNSPLHF
abundance: -; j_gene: TRBJ1-2; v_gene: TRBV6-5; CDR3aa: CASSYWGQGANYGYTF
abundance: many; j_gene: TRBJ2-1; v_gene: TRBV7-8; CDR3aa: CASTGGSRPYNEQFF
abundance: few; j_gene: TRBJ1-1; v_gene: TRBV5-8; CDR3aa: CASSSPHRTANTEAFF
abundance: few; j_gene: TRBJ2-1; v_gene: TRBV15; CDR3aa: CATSRGLAGDHNEQFF
abundance: few; j_gene: TRBJ2-4; v_gene: TRBV27; CDR3aa: CASSPPGLAKNIQYF
abundance: once; j_gene: TRBJ2-7; v_gene: TRBV18; CDR3aa: CASSVRPDEQYF
abundance: -; j_gene: TRBJ2-7; v_gene: TRBV27; CDR3aa: CASSSLRDEQYF
abundance: many; j_gene: TRBJ1-1; v_gene: TRBV7-2; CDR3aa: CASSLVTDMNTEAFF